This T cell receptor (beta chain) emerged from a study of blood T cell repertoires in COVID-19. Study details: The analysed material was cDNA or gDNA that came from T cells, B-cell-depleted T cells, or PBMCs.

This CDR3 has 14 amino acids. The germline gives CDR1 MDHEN, CDR2 SYDVKM. V lost 5 bases, J lost 2 bases, and 12 bases lay in between. As processed by the authors: Amplification of reference gene primers was used by the study to estimate nucleated cell counts. Assay: immunoSEQ multiplex PCR; the TCRdb copy retains only in-frame clones and omits some. Clonal size and the V and J genes are those of that table, whereas D and trimming came from the DNA. The sample yields 250,000 to 300,000 clones, 75% to 90% seen once. What was sequenced was peripheral blood. The sequence was collected from a woman in her 30s with active or convalescent COVID-19. This chain links TRBV28 with TRBJ1-2; D is undetermined. The CDR3 spells CASSAGPGNYGYTF. In DNA form, the CDR3 reads TGTGCCAGCAGTGCTGGACCGGGAAACTATGGCTACACCTTC.